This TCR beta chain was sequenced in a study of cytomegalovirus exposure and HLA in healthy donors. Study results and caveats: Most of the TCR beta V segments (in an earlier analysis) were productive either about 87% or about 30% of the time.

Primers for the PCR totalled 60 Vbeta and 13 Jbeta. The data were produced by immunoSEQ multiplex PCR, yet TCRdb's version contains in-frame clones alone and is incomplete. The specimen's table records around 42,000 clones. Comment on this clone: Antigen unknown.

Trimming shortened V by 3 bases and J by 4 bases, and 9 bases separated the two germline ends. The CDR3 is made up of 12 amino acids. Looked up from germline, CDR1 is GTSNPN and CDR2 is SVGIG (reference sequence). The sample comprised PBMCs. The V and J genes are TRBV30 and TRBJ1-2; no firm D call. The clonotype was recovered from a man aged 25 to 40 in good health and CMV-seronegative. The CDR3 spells CAWRGVSYGYTF. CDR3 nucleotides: TGTGCCTGGAGGGGAGTTAGCTATGGCTACACCTTC.